The rows below give T cell receptor beta chains drawn from one sample of a study of control samples from healthy donors and cancer patients. TCRdb's copy holds only in-frame clones and misses some; the assay was immunoSEQ multiplex PCR. This table holds about 100,000 clones, approximately 84% found once. The material sequenced was blood. Source of these receptors: a woman aged 45-65 years in good health. CDR3s include the opening cysteine and the closing phenylalanine or tryptophan. A D gene is named only where the DNA matches it firmly. A clone size is listed for some rows: how often the clone was seen (once, few, many), or a class if it is expanded.

-	15	-	TRBV6-5	TRBJ1-1	CASSNLRTGTSEAFF	TGTGCCAGCAGTAACCTCAGGACCGGCACCAGTGAAGCTTTCTTT
-	14	-	TRBV7-9	TRBJ1-1	CASRRTGGGTEAFF	TGTGCCAGCAGGCGTACAGGAGGGGGGACTGAAGCTTTCTTT
once	13	-	TRBV18	TRBJ1-4	CASSGQSNEKLFF	TGTGCCAGCTCAGGACAGAGTAATGAAAAACTGTTTTTT
-	15	TRBD2	TRBV15	TRBJ2-2	CATSGNSGVAGELFF	TGTGCCACCAGCGGAAACAGCGGGGTAGCCGGGGAGCTGTTTTTT
-	12	-	TRBV9	TRBJ1-1	CASSVENTEAFF	TGTGCCAGCAGCGTAGAGAACACTGAAGCTTTCTTT
-	17	TRBD2	TRBV9	TRBJ2-1	CASSVRGLAGGANEQFF	TGTGCCAGCAGCGTGAGGGGACTAGCGGGAGGAGCGAATGAGCAGTTCTTC
few	11	-	TRBV6-5	TRBJ2-3	CASLGGDTQYF	TGTGCCAGCCTAGGGGGGGATACGCAGTATTTT
-	13	-	TRBV5-6	TRBJ2-7	CASSSRTTYEQYF	TGTGCCAGCAGCTCCCGTACCACCTACGAGCAGTACTTC
-	16	TRBD1	TRBV3-1/TRBV3-2	TRBJ2-3	CASSPQGGQGTDTQYF	TGTGCCAGCAGTCCACAAGGGGGACAGGGTACAGATACGCAGTATTTT
-	14	-	TRBV5-4	TRBJ2-3	CAVKGGRVTDTQYF	TGTGCAGTCAAAGGGGGGCGGGTCACAGATACGCAGTATTTT
-	15	-	TRBV6-5	TRBJ1-2	CASSYSAPSVDGYTF	TGTGCCAGCAGTTACTCTGCCCCGTCCGTGGATGGCTACACCTTC
-	17	TRBD1	TRBV14	TRBJ1-1	CASSRRTGTFGVTEAFF	TGTGCCAGCAGCCGGAGGACAGGGACGTTTGGTGTCACTGAAGCTTTCTTT
-	15	-	TRBV5-8	TRBJ2-5	CASSLVYSSSSVQYF	TGTGCCAGCAGCTTGGTTTACTCCAGCTCATCGGTCCAGTACTTC
-	14	-	TRBV27	TRBJ2-2	CASSGYTGTGELFF	TGTGCCAGCAGTGGATATACTGGGACCGGGGAGCTGTTTTTT
few	14	-	TRBV3-1/TRBV3-2	TRBJ1-2	CASQRGHSFYGYTF	TGTGCCAGCCAACGGGGACACTCCTTCTATGGCTACACCTTC
-	16	TRBD2	TRBV9	TRBJ2-5	CASSVEPGGIQETQYF	TGTGCCAGCAGCGTAGAGCCGGGGGGTATACAAGAGACCCAGTACTTC
-	13	-	TRBV3-1/TRBV3-2	TRBJ2-7	CASSQLVGYEQYF	TGTGCCAGCAGCCAATTGGTCGGCTACGAGCAGTACTTC
-	17	-	TRBV7-2	TRBJ2-3	CASSLKPVGGSTDTQYF	TGTGCCAGCAGCCTGAAGCCCGTGGGCGGGAGCACAGATACGCAGTATTTT
-	17	TRBD1	TRBV7-6	TRBJ2-6	CASSLGTGSSGANVLTF	TGTGCCAGCAGCTTAGGGACAGGGAGCTCTGGGGCCAACGTCCTGACTTTC
-	13	TRBD2	TRBV25-1	TRBJ2-1	CASSASGELKQFF	TGTGCCAGCAGTGCTAGCGGGGAGCTTAAGCAGTTCTTC
-	11	-	TRBV11-3	TRBJ2-7	CASSGTGEQYF	TGTGCCAGCAGCGGAACGGGAGAGCAGTACTTC
-	14	TRBD1	TRBV29-1	TRBJ2-3	CSVEGDRGTDTQYF	TGCAGCGTTGAAGGGGACAGGGGCACAGATACGCAGTATTTT
-	16	TRBD2	TRBV7-3	TRBJ2-1	CASSSRGLGGQDEQFF	TGTGCCAGTAGTTCGCGGGGACTAGGGGGGCAGGATGAGCAGTTCTTC
-	14	TRBD2	TRBV10-3	TRBJ2-3	CAISTSGRADTQYF	TGTGCCATCAGTACTAGCGGGAGGGCAGATACGCAGTATTTT
few	13	-	TRBV3-1/TRBV3-2	TRBJ1-2	CASSQNDGYGYTF	TGTGCCAGCAGCCAAAACGACGGCTATGGCTACACCTTC
-	12	-	TRBV15	TRBJ2-1	CATSRDNREQFF	TGTGCCACCAGCAGAGATAACCGTGAGCAGTTCTTC
once	15	-	TRBV6-5	TRBJ1-3	CASVESLGFGNTIYF	TGTGCCAGCGTGGAAAGTTTAGGGTTCGGAAACACCATATATTTT